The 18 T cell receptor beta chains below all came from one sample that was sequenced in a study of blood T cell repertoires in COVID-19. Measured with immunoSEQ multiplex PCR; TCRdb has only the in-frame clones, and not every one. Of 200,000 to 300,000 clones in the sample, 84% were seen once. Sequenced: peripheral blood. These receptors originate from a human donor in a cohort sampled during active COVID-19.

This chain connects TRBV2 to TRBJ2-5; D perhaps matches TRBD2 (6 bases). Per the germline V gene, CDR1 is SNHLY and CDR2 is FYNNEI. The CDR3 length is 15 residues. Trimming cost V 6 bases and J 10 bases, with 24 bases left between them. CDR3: CASRGDSSHVTDQYF. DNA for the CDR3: TGTGCCAGCAGAGGGGACTCATCCCACGTAACGGACCAGTACTTC.

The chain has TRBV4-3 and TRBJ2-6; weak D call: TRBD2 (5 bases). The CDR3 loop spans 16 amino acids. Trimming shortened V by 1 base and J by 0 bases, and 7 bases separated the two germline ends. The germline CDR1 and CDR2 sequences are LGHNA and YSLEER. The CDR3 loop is CASSQVRDSGANVLTF. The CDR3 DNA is TGCGCCAGCAGCCAAGTCCGGGACTCTGGGGCCAACGTCCTGACTTTC.

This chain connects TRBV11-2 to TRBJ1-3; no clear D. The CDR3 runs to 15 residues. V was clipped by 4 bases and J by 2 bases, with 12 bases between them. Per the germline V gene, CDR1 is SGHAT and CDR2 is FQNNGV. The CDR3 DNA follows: TGTGCCAGCAGCTCGAGGGTGAACCCTGGAAACACCATATATTTT. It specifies CASSSRVNPGNTIYF.

The CDR3 DNA sequence: TGTGCCAGCAGCCGACTAGCTCTCCAGGGCCAAGAGACCCAGTACTTC. Translated: CASSRLALQGQETQYF. This sequence joins TRBV11-2 and TRBJ2-5; 7 bases are a match to TRBD2. Germline V gene sequence: CDR1 SGHAT, CDR2 FQNNGV. Germline trimming cut 5 bases from V and 1 base from J; bases unmatched to any gene: 10. This CDR3 spans 16 amino acids.

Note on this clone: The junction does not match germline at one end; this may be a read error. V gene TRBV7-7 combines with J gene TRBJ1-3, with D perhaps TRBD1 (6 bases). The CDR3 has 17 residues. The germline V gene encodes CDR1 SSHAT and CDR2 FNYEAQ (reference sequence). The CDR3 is CASSLGITGRWGNTIYF. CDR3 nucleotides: TGTGCTAGCAGCTTAGGAATTACAGGGCGTTGGGGAAACACCATATATTTT.

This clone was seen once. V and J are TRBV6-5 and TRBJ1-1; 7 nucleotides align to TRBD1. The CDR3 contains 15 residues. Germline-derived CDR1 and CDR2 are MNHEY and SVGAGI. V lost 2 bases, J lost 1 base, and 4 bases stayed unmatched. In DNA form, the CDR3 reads TGTGCCAGCAGTTACCCGACAGGGACGAACACTGAAGCTTTCTTT. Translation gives CASSYPTGTNTEAFF.

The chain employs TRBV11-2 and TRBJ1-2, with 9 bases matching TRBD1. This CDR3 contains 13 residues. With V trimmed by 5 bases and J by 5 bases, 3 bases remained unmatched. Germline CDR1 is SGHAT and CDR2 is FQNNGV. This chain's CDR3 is CASSQGTGYGYTF. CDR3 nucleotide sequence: TGTGCCAGCAGCCAAGGGACAGGGTATGGCTACACCTTC.

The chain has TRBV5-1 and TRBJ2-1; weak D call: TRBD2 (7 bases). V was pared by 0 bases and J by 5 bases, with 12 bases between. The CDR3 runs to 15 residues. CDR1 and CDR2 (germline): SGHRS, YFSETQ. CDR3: CASSLAVGGDNEQFF. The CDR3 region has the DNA TGCGCCAGCAGCTTGGCCGTAGGGGGGGACAATGAGCAGTTCTTC. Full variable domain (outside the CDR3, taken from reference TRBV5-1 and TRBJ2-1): KAGVTQTPRYLIKTRGQQVTLSCSPISGHRSVSWYQQTPGQGLQFLFEYFSETQRNKGNFPGRFSGRQFSNSRSEMNVSTLELGDSALYLCASSLAVGGDNEQFFGPGTRLTVL.

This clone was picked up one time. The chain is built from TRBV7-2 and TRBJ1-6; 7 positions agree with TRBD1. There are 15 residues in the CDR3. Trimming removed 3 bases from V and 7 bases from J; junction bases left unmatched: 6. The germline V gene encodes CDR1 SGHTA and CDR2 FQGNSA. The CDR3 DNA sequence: TGTGCCAGCAGCTTGGAACAGGGGAGGAATTCACCCCTCCACTTT. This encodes CASSLEQGRNSPLHF.

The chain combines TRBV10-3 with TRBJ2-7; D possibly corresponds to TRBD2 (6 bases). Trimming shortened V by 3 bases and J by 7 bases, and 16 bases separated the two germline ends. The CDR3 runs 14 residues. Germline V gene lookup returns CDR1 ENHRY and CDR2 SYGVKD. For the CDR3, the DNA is TGTGCCATCAGTGAAGCAGGGACCGGGAGAGAGCAGTACTTC. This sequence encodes CAISEAGTGREQYF.

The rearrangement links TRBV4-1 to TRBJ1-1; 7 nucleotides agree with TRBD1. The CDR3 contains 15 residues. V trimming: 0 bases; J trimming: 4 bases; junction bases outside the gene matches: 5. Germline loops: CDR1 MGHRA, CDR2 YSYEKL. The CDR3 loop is CASSQDRGSGTEAFF. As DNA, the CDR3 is TGCGCCAGCAGCCAAGACAGGGGGTCGGGCACTGAAGCTTTCTTT.

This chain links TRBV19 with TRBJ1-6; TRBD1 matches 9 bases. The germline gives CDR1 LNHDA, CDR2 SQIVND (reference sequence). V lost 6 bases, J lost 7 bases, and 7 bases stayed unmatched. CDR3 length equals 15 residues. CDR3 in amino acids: CASSGAGTGNSPLHF. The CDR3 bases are TGTGCCAGTAGCGGGGCCGGGACAGGGAATTCACCCCTCCACTTT.

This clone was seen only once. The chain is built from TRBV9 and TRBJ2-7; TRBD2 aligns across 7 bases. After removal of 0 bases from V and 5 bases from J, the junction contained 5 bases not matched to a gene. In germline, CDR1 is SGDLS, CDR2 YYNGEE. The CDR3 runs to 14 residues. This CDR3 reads CASSVGDGRNEQYF. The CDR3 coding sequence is TGTGCCAGCAGCGTAGGGGACGGGAGGAACGAGCAGTACTTC.

The CDR3 region is CASSVAPQGAETQYF. CDR3 DNA sequence: TGTGCCAGCAGCGTAGCCCCCCAGGGGGCGGAGACCCAGTACTTC. This chain uses TRBV9 with TRBJ2-5; 8 positions match TRBD1. The ends lost 0 bases at V and 5 bases at J; junction bases unmatched: 6. Germline lookup yields CDR1 SGDLS and CDR2 YYNGEE. CDR3 size: 15 residues.

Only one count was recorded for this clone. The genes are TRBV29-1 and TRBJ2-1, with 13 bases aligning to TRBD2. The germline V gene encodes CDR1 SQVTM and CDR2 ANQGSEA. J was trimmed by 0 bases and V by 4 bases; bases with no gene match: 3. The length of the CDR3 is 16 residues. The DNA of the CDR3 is TGCAGCGTTGGGACTAGCGGGGGCCCCTCCTACAATGAGCAGTTCTTC. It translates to CSVGTSGGPSYNEQFF.

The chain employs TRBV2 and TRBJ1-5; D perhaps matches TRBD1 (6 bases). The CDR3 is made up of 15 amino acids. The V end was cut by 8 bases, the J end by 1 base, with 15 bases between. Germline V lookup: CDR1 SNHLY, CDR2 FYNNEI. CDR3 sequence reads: CASAPGDKSNQPQHF. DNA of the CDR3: TGTGCCAGCGCCCCCGGGGACAAGAGCAATCAGCCCCAGCATTTT.

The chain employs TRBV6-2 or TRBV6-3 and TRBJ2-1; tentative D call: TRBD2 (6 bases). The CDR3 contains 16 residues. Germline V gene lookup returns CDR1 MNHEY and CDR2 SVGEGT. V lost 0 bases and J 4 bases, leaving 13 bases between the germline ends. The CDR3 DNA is TGTGCCAGCAGTTACTCGACGGGGGACCTGTACAATGAGCAGTTCTTC. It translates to CASSYSTGDLYNEQFF.

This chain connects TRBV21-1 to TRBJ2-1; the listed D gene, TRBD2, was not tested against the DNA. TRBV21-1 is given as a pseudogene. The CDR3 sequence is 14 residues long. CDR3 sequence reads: CASSLTRAGNEQFF. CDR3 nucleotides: TGTGCCAGCAGCCTCACGAGAGCGGGTAATGAGCAGTTCTTC.